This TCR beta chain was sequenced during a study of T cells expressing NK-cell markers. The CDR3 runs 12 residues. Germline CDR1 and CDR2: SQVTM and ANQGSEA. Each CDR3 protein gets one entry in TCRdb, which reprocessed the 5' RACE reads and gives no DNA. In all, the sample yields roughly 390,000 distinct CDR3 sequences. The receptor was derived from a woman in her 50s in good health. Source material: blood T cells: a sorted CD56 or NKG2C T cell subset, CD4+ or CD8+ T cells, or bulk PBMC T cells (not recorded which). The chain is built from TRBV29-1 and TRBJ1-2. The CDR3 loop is CSAGSPSYGYTF.